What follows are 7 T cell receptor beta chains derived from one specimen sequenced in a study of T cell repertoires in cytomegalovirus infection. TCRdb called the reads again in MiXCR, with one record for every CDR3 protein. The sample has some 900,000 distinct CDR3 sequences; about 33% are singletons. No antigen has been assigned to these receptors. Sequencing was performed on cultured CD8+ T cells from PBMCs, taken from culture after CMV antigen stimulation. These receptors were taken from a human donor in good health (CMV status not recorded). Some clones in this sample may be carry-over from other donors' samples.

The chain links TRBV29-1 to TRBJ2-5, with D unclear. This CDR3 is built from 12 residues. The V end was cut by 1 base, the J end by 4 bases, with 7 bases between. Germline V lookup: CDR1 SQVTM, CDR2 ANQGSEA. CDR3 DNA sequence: TGCAGCGTTGAAGGACACGGAGAGACCCAGTACTTC. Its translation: CSVEGHGETQYF.

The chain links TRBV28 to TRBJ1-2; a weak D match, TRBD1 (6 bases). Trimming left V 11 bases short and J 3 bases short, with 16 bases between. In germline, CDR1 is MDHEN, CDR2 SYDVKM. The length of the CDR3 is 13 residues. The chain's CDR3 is CASESGADYGYTF. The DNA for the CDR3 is TGTGCCTCTGAGTCGGGGGCGGACTATGGCTACACCTTC.

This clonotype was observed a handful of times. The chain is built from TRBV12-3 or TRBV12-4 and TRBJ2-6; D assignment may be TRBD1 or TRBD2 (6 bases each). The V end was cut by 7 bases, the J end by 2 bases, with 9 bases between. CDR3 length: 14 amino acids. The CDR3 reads CASKRGAGANVLTF. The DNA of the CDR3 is TGTGCCAGCAAGAGGGGGGCTGGGGCCAACGTCCTGACTTTC.

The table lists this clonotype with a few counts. The CDR3 protein is CASSHGQGLETQYF. CDR3 nucleotide sequence: TGCGCCAGCAGCCACGGACAGGGTTTGGAGACCCAGTACTTC. This chain connects TRBV4-1 to TRBJ2-5; TRBD1 aligns across 8 bases. This CDR3 has 14 residues. V trimming: 3 bases; J trimming: 5 bases; junction bases outside the gene matches: 5. The germline V gene has CDR1 MGHRA and CDR2 YSYEKL.

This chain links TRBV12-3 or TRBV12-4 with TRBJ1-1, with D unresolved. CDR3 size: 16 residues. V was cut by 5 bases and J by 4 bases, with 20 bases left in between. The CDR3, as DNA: TGTGCCAGCAGTGGGAGATCGGGGTCTGGGATCACTGAAGCTTTCTTT. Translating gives CASSGRSGSGITEAFF.

The CDR3 protein is CASSYATVDSSNYGYTF. CDR3 bases: TGCGCCAGCAGCTACGCTACCGTAGACAGTTCTAACTATGGCTACACCTTC. The chain has TRBV5-1 and TRBJ1-2, with D possibly TRBD1 on 5 matching bases. Germline V gives CDR1 SGHRS, CDR2 YFSETQ. The CDR3 is made up of 17 amino acids. The V gene lost 3 bases and the J gene lost 0 bases, with 18 bases spanning the gap.

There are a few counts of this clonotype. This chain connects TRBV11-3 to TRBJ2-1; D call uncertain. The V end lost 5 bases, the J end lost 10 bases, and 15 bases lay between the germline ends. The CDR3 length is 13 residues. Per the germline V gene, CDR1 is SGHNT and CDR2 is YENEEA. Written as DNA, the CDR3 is TGTGCCAGCAGCCCACCGATGAGCATCGAGCAGTTCTTC. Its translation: CASSPPMSIEQFF.